This T cell receptor beta chain came from a study of OX40 agonist ivuxolimab in advanced cancers. Background on the study: It was permissible to have had prior anti-PD-1, anti-PD-L1 or anti-CTLA-4 therapy, and approximately 41% had some. Three partial responders included one hepatocellular carcinoma patient and two cutaneous melanoma patients. Findings and limits, study-wide: Some nonresponders additionally presented with little normalized T-cell clonal expansion.

CDR1 is SGHRS and CDR2 is YFSETQ in the germline V gene. The trim removed 4 bases at V and 4 bases at J, leaving 1 base unmatched. CDR3 length equals 12 residues. A few counts support this clone. Its target is unknown. This table comes from immunoSEQ multiplex PCR, and its TCRdb copy is limited to in-frame clones, with some not included. The table includes roughly 7,900 clones, roughly 71% detected once. This sequence originates from an adult with an advanced solid tumor such as melanoma, head and neck, liver or kidney cancer. The sequenced sample was CD4+ or CD8+ T cells sorted from blood, obtained in a trial of the OX40 agonist ivuxolimab. The chain combines TRBV5-1 with TRBJ2-5, with 7 bases matching TRBD2. CDR3 sequence: CASSPGGETQYF. The CDR3 coding sequence is TGCGCCAGCAGCCCGGGGGGAGAGACCCAGTACTTC.